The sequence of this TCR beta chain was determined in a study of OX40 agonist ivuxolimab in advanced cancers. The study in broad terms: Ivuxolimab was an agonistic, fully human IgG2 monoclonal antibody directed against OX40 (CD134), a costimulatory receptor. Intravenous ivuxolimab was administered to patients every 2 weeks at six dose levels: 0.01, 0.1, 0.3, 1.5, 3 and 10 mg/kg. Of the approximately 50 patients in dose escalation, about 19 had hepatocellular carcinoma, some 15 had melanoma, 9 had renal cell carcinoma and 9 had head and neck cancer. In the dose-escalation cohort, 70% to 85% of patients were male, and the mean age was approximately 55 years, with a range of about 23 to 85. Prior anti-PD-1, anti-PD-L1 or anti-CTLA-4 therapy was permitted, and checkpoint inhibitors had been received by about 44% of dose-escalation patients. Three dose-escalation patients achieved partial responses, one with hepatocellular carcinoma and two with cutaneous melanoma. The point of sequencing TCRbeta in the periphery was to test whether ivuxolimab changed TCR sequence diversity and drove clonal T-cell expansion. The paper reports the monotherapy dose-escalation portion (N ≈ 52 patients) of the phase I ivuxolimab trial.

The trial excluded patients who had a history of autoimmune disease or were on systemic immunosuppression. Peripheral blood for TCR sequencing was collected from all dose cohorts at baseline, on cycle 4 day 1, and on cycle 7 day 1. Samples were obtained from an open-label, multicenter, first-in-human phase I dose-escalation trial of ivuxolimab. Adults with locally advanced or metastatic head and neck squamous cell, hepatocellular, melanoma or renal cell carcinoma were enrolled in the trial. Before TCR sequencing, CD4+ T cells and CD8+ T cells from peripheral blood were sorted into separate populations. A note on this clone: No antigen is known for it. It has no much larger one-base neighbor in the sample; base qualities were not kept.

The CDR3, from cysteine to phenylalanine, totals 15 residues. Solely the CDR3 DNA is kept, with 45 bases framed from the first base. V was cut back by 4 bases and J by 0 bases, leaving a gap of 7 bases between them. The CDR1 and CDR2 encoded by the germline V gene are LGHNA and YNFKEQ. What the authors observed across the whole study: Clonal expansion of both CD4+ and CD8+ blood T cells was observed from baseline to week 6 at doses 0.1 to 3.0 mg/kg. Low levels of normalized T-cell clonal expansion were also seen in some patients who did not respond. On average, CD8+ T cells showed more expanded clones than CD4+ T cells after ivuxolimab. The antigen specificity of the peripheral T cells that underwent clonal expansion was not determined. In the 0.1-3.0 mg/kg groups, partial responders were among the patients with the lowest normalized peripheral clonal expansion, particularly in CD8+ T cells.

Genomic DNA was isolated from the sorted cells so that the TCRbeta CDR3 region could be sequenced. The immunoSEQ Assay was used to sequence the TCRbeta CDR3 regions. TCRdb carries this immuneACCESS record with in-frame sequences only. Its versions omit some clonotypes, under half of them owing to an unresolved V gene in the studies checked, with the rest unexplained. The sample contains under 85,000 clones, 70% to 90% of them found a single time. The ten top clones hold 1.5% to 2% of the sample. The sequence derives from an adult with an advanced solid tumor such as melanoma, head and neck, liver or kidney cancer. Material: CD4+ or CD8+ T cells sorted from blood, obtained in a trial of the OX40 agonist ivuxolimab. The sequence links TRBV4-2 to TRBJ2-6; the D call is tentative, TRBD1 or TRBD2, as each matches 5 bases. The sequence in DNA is TGTGCCAGCAGCCCTGGGGGCTCTGGGGCCAACGTCCTGACTTTC. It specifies CASSPGGSGANVLTF.